A selection of T cell receptor beta chains follows, all from one sample in a study of blood T cell repertoires in COVID-19. Assay used: immunoSEQ multiplex PCR; TCRdb lists only in-frame clones, some missing. The sample holds more than 300,000 clones, approximately 91% seen once. The sequencing sample was made of PBMCs or T cells enriched from blood (not recorded which). All receptors come from a woman in her 40s who had been exposed to COVID-19. Each CDR3 is given with its conserved first and last residue. D genes are given only for firm matches. A clone size is listed for some rows: how often the clone was seen (once, few, many), or a class if it is expanded.

TRBV6-5	TRBD1	TRBJ2-7	-	CASSYSATGVSYEQYF	TGTGCCAGCAGTTACTCCGCGACAGGGGTCTCCTACGAGCAGTACTTC
TRBV6-5	-	TRBJ1-5	once	CASSPQGHQPQHF	TGTGCCAGCAGTCCCCAGGGCCATCAGCCCCAGCATTTT
TRBV19	-	TRBJ1-5	once	CASSRDNSNQPQHF	TGTGCCAGTAGTAGGGACAATAGCAATCAGCCCCAGCATTTT
TRBV7-9	-	TRBJ2-2	-	CASSPSVTGRAGELFF	TGTGCCAGCAGCCCGAGCGTAACAGGGAGGGCCGGGGAGCTGTTTTTT
TRBV19	-	TRBJ2-2	-	CASSIETGELFF	TGTGCCAGTAGTATTGAGACCGGGGAGCTGTTTTTT
TRBV2	-	TRBJ1-5	-	CASKGDGGYSNQPQHF	TGTGCCAGCAAGGGGGACGGTGGGTATAGCAATCAGCCCCAGCATTTT
TRBV5-5	-	TRBJ1-2	-	CASSLLWRGGYTF	TGTGCCAGCAGCTTGTTATGGCGGGGTGGCTACACCTTC
TRBV5-1	TRBD1	TRBJ1-2	-	CASSPPGQNNYGYTF	TGCGCCAGCAGTCCCCCGGGACAGAATAACTATGGCTACACCTTC
TRBV2	-	TRBJ2-2	-	CASTSRAGGTGELFF	TGTGCCAGCACCTCCCGGGCAGGAGGGACCGGGGAGCTGTTTTTT
TRBV12-3/TRBV12-4	-	TRBJ1-4	-	CAGRGFNEKLFF	TGTGCCGGAAGGGGCTTTAATGAAAAACTGTTTTTT
TRBV27	-	TRBJ2-2	-	CASSLGLWATNTGELFF	TGTGCCAGCAGTTTAGGACTATGGGCCACGAACACCGGGGAGCTGTTTTTT
TRBV6-6	-	TRBJ1-2	-	CASSHRQFSALAYGYTF	TGTGCCAGCAGTCATCGACAATTCTCCGCCCTGGCCTATGGCTACACCTTC
TRBV5-1	TRBD1	TRBJ2-7	-	CASSLRGGALNEQYF	TGCGCCAGCAGCTTGAGAGGGGGCGCTTTGAACGAGCAGTACTTC
TRBV7-2	TRBD1	TRBJ1-6	-	CASSLSTGRRNSPLHF	TGTGCCAGCAGCTTATCGACAGGGAGGAGGAATTCACCCCTCCACTTT
TRBV7-9	TRBD1	TRBJ1-2	-	CASSLTGGNGYTF	TGTGCCAGCAGCTTAACAGGGGGCAATGGCTACACCTTC
TRBV5-1	TRBD2	TRBJ2-1	-	CASSLRTSGNNEQFF	TGCGCCAGCAGCTTGCGTACTAGCGGAAACAATGAGCAGTTCTTC
TRBV6-5	TRBD1	TRBJ2-7	-	CASRADRGLHYEQYF	TGTGCCAGCAGGGCGGACAGGGGCCTACACTACGAGCAGTACTTC
TRBV7-9	TRBD2	TRBJ2-7	-	CASSPKRQGGAYEQYF	TGTGCCAGCAGCCCAAAAAGGCAGGGAGGGGCTTACGAGCAGTACTTC
TRBV7-2	-	TRBJ1-1	once	CASSLGRATEAFF	TGTGCCAGCAGCTTAGGCAGGGCCACTGAAGCTTTCTTT
TRBV2	-	TRBJ2-7	-	CASSEALLKDWRMSYEQYF	TGTGCCAGCAGTGAAGCACTCCTCAAGGACTGGCGGATGTCCTACGAGCAGTACTTC
TRBV7-9	-	TRBJ1-6	once	CASSPGQTADSPLHF	TGTGCCAGCAGCCCCGGACAGACGGCAGATTCACCCCTCCACTTT
TRBV19	-	TRBJ2-7	-	CASSNRGQLYEQYF	TGTGCCAGTAGTAATCGAGGACAGCTCTACGAGCAGTACTTC
TRBV5-1	-	TRBJ1-3	-	CASSLGTEGPPGNTIYF	TGCGCCAGCAGCTTGGGCACCGAGGGCCCCCCTGGAAACACCATATATTTT
TRBV18	TRBD1	TRBJ1-6	-	CASSSGQQNSPLHF	TGTGCCAGCTCCTCGGGACAGCAGAATTCACCCCTCCACTTT
TRBV5-5	TRBD1	TRBJ1-3	once	CASSFGDRQGNTIYF	TGTGCCAGCAGCTTCGGGGACAGGCAAGGAAACACCATATATTTT
TRBV18	-	TRBJ2-5	-	CASSPRTVSKTQYF	TGTGCCAGCTCCCCCAGGACAGTTAGTAAGACCCAGTACTTC
TRBV4-1	-	TRBJ2-7	few	CASSQEDRTYEQYF	TGCGCCAGCAGCCAAGAGGACAGAACCTACGAGCAGTACTTC
TRBV18	-	TRBJ2-1	-	CASSPRTGGDNEQFF	TGTGCCAGCTCACCACGGACTGGTGGGGACAATGAGCAGTTCTTC
TRBV5-4	TRBD2	TRBJ2-3	-	CASSTGGLSTDTQYF	TGTGCCAGCAGCACCGGGGGGTTGTCCACAGATACGCAGTATTTT
TRBV6-5	-	TRBJ1-3	-	CASSIGQHPGNTIYF	TGTGCCAGCAGTATAGGACAGCATCCTGGAAACACCATATATTTT
TRBV18	-	TRBJ1-1	-	CASSRWAPNTEAFF	TGTGCCAGCTCACGGTGGGCACCGAACACTGAAGCTTTCTTT
TRBV13	TRBD1	TRBJ2-7	-	CASSSEGQGAYEQYF	TGTGCCAGCAGCTCAGAAGGACAGGGGGCCTACGAGCAGTACTTC
TRBV4-1	-	TRBJ2-5	once	CASSLQGRGQETQYF	TGCGCCAGCAGCCTGCAGGGCAGGGGCCAAGAGACCCAGTACTTC
TRBV19	-	TRBJ1-3	-	CASSIVRGRLSSSGNTIYF	TGTGCCAGTAGTATAGTGCGGGGGCGGCTTTCCTCCTCTGGAAACACCATATATTTT
TRBV7-2	TRBD1	TRBJ1-1	once	CASSLNRGFTEAFF	TGTGCCAGCAGCTTAAACAGGGGTTTCACTGAAGCTTTCTTT
TRBV10-3	-	TRBJ1-2	-	CATWGGRGGYTF	TGTGCCACCTGGGGGGGGCGCGGTGGCTACACCTTC
TRBV4-3	TRBD2	TRBJ2-3	-	CASSQEVAGGVTDTQYF	TGCGCCAGCAGCCAAGAGGTAGCGGGAGGGGTGACAGATACGCAGTATTTT
TRBV6-2/TRBV6-3	TRBD2	TRBJ2-1	-	CASSLLAGVGNEQFF	TGTGCCAGCAGTTTGCTAGCGGGAGTCGGCAATGAGCAGTTCTTC
TRBV6-1	-	TRBJ1-1	-	CASSEGANTEAFF	TGTGCCAGCAGTGAGGGGGCCAACACTGAAGCTTTCTTT
TRBV5-1	TRBD1	TRBJ1-1	-	CASSGQGGLNTEAFF	TGCGCCAGCAGCGGACAGGGAGGACTGAACACTGAAGCTTTCTTT
TRBV19	-	TRBJ1-3	-	CASSIGELRVYF	TGTGCCAGTAGTATCGGGGAGCTGAGGGTATATTTT
TRBV4-3	-	TRBJ1-6	-	CASSPTYRDDSPLHF	TGCGCCAGCAGCCCTACGTACAGGGATGATTCACCCCTCCACTTT
TRBV5-1	TRBD1	TRBJ1-3	-	CASSWGTGVGNTIYF	TGCGCCAGCAGCTGGGGGACAGGGGTTGGAAACACCATATATTTT
TRBV20-1	TRBD2	TRBJ2-5	-	CSASFGRGGGQETQYF	TGCAGTGCTAGTTTTGGGCGGGGGGGCGGTCAAGAGACCCAGTACTTC
TRBV5-5	-	TRBJ1-5	-	CASSFGTPTGQPQHF	TGTGCCAGCAGCTTTGGGACACCGACAGGTCAGCCCCAGCATTTT
TRBV28	-	TRBJ1-2	many	CASSLRVRGYGYTF	TGTGCCAGCAGTCTCAGGGTTAGGGGTTATGGCTACACCTTC
TRBV2	TRBD1	TRBJ1-5	few	CASSKDRANNQPQHF	TGTGCCAGCAGTAAAGACAGGGCGAACAATCAGCCCCAGCATTTT
TRBV14	-	TRBJ1-2	-	CASRPTGIKGYTF	TGTGCCAGCAGACCTACAGGGATTAAAGGCTACACCTTC
TRBV24-1	TRBD1	TRBJ1-5	once	CATSDPKDRGDNQPQHF	TGTGCCACCAGTGACCCAAAGGACAGGGGGGACAATCAGCCCCAGCATTTT
TRBV5-5	-	TRBJ1-6	-	CASSSGDIYNSPLHF	TGTGCCAGCAGCTCTGGGGACATCTATAATTCACCCCTCCACTTT
TRBV7-9	-	TRBJ2-5	-	CASSAAPREPEPYF	TGTGCCAGCAGCGCGGCACCACGGGAGCCGGAACCGTACTTC
TRBV11-2	-	TRBJ1-3	-	CASSRGGSSGNTIYF	TGTGCCAGCAGCCGGGGGGGGAGCTCTGGAAACACCATATATTTT
TRBV23-1	TRBD1	TRBJ2-4	-	CASSLTGEDVAKNIQYF	TGCGCCAGCAGTCTGACAGGGGAGGATGTGGCCAAAAACATTCAGTACTTC
TRBV30	-	TRBJ2-2	-	CAWSGSSTGELFF	TGTGCCTGGAGTGGTTCGAGCACCGGGGAGCTGTTTTTT
TRBV3-1/TRBV3-2	TRBD1	TRBJ1-1	-	CASSLQGGGGTTEAFF	TGTGCCAGCAGCCTTCAAGGGGGCGGGGGGACCACTGAAGCTTTCTTT
TRBV19	TRBD1	TRBJ1-1	-	CASSMQGAGTEAFF	TGTGCCAGTAGTATGCAGGGGGCGGGAACTGAAGCTTTCTTT